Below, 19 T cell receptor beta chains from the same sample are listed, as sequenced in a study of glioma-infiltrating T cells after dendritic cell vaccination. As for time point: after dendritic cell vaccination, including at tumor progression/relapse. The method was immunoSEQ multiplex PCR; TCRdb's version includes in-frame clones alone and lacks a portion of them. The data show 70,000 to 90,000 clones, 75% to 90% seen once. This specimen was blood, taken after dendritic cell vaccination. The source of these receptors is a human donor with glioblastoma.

This chain's CDR3 is CASSPGLGSSYEQYF. In DNA form, the CDR3 reads TGTGCCAGTAGTCCAGGACTGGGAAGCTCCTACGAGCAGTACTTC. This sequence joins TRBV19 and TRBJ2-7; D may be TRBD2 (5 bases). The V gene lost 5 bases and the J gene lost 0 bases, with 14 bases spanning the gap. The CDR3 is made up of 15 amino acids. From germline, CDR1 is LNHDA and CDR2 SQIVND (reference sequence). The entire variable domain, with the rest obtained from reference TRBV19 and TRBJ2-7, is as follows: DGGITQSPKYLFRKEGQNVTLSCEQNLNHDAMYWYRQDPGQGLRLIYYSQIVNDFQKGDIAEGYSVSREKKESFPLTVTSAQKNPTAFYLCASSPGLGSSYEQYFGPGTRLTVT.

This CDR3 reads CASSQAGSSYGYTF. The DNA of the CDR3 is TGTGCCAGCAGCCAGGCAGGCTCGAGCTATGGCTACACCTTC. The genes are TRBV14 and TRBJ1-2, with D uncertain. The CDR3 totals 14 residues. Germline loops: CDR1 SGHDN, CDR2 FVKESK. V lost 3 bases and J 4 bases, leaving 12 bases between the germline ends.

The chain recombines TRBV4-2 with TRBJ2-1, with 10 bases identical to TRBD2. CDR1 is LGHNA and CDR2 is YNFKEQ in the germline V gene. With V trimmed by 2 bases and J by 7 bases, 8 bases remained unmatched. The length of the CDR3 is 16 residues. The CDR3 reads CASSQKSGGAGNEQFF. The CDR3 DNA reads TGTGCCAGCAGCCAAAAAAGCGGGGGGGCCGGTAATGAGCAGTTCTTC.

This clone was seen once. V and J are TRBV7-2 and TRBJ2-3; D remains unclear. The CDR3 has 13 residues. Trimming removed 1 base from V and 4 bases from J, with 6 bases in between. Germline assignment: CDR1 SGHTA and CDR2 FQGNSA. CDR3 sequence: CASSLVVSDTQYF. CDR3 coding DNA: TGTGCCAGCAGCTTAGTAGTGTCAGATACGCAGTATTTT. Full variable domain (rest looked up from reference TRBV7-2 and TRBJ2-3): GAGVSQSPSNKVTEKGKDVELRCDPISGHTALYWYRQSLGQGLEFLIYFQGNSAPDKSGLPSDRFSAERTGGSVSTLTIQRTQQEDSAVYLCASSLVVSDTQYFGPGTRLTVL.

The CDR3 sequence is CASSMGTGDYEQYF. The CDR3 coding sequence is TGTGCCAGTAGTATGGGGACAGGGGACTACGAGCAGTACTTC. This chain uses TRBV19 with TRBJ2-7, with TRBD1 identical over 10 bases. Trimming at V came to 3 bases and at J to 3 bases, leaving 2 bases not matched to a gene. From germline, CDR1 is LNHDA and CDR2 SQIVND (reference sequence). The length of the CDR3 is 14 residues.

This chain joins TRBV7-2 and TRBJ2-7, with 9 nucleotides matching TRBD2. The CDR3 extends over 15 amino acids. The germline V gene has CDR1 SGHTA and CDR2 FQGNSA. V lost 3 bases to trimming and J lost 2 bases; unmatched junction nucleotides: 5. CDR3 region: CASSFSGGIPYEQYF. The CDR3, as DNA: TGTGCCAGCAGCTTTAGCGGGGGAATTCCCTACGAGCAGTACTTC. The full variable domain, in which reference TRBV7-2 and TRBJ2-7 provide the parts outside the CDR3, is GAGVSQSPSNKVTEKGKDVELRCDPISGHTALYWYRQSLGQGLEFLIYFQGNSAPDKSGLPSDRFSAERTGGSVSTLTIQRTQQEDSAVYLCASSFSGGIPYEQYFGPGTRLTVT.

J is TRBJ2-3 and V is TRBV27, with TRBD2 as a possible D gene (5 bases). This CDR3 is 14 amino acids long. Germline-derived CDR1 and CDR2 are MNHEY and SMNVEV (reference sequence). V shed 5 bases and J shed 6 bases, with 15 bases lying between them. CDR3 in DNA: TGTGCCAGCAGTAGACCCGGGGATCGGGATACGCAGTATTTT. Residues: CASSRPGDRDTQYF.

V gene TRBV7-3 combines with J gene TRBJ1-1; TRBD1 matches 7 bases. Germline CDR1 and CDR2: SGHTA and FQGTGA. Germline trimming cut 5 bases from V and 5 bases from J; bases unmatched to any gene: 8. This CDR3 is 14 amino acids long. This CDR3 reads CASSPTGVETEAFF. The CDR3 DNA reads TGTGCCAGCAGCCCTACAGGGGTGGAGACTGAAGCTTTCTTT.

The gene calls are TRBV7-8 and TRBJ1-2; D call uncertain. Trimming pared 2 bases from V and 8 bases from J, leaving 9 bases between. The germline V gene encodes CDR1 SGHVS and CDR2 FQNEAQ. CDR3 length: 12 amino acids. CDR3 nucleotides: TGTGCCAGCAGCTTAAATGGGCGAGGCTACACCTTC. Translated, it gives CASSLNGRGYTF.

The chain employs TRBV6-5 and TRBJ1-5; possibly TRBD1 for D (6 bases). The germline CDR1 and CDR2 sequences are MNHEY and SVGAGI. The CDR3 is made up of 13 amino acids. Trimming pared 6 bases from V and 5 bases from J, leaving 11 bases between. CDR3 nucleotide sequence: TGTGCCAGCAGCTTGGACAGAGATCAGCCCCAGCATTTT. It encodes CASSLDRDQPQHF.

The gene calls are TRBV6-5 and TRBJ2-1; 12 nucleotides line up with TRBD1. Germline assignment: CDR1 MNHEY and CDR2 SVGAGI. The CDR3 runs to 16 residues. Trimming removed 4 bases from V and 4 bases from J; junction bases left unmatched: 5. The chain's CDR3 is CASSWGQGAQYNEQFF. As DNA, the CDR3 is TGTGCCAGCAGTTGGGGACAGGGGGCTCAGTACAATGAGCAGTTCTTC.

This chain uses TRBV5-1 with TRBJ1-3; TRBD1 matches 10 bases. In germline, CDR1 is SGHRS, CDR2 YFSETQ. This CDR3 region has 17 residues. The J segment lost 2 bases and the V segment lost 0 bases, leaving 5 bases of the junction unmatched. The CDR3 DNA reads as TGCGCCAGCAGCTTGGCCACCGGGACAGGGGCTGGAAACACCATATATTTT. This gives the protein CASSLATGTGAGNTIYF.

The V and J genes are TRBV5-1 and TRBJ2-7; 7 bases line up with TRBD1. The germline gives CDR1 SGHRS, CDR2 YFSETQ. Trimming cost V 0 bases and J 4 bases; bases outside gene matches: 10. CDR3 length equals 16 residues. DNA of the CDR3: TGCGCCAGCAGCTTGGTCCCGGACAGGTCGCCTTACGAGCAGTACTTC. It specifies CASSLVPDRSPYEQYF. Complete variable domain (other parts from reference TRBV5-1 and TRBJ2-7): KAGVTQTPRYLIKTRGQQVTLSCSPISGHRSVSWYQQTPGQGLQFLFEYFSETQRNKGNFPGRFSGRQFSNSRSEMNVSTLELGDSALYLCASSLVPDRSPYEQYFGPGTRLTVT.

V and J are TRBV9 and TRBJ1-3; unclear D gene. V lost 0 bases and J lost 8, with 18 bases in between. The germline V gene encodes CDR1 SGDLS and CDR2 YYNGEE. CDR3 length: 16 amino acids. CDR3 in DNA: TGTGCCAGCAGCGTAGGGGTCATGGAGGGAGGAGACACCATATATTTT. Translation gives CASSVGVMEGGDTIYF.

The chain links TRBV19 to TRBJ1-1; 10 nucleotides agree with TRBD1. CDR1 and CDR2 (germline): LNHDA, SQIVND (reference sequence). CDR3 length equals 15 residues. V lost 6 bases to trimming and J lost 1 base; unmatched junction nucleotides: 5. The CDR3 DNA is TGTGCCAGTAGAGTGACAGGGGGCCGGAACACTGAAGCTTTCTTT. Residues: CASRVTGGRNTEAFF.

This CDR3 is CASSIPNSMGLSGYTF. The CDR3, as DNA: TGTGCCAGTAGTATACCGAATTCGATGGGACTTTCCGGCTACACCTTC. This chain joins TRBV19 and TRBJ1-2, with a weak D call TRBD1 (5 bases). CDR3 length equals 16 residues. V was shortened by 2 bases and J by 8 bases, with 21 bases between the two germline ends. CDR1 LNHDA and CDR2 SQIVND come from the germline V gene (reference sequence).

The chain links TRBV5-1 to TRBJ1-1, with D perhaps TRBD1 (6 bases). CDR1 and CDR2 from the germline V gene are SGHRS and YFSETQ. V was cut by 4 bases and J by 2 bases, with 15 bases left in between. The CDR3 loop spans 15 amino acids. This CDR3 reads CASSLSGHQNTEAFF. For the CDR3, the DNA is TGCGCCAGCAGCCTGTCGGGACATCAAAACACTGAAGCTTTCTTT.

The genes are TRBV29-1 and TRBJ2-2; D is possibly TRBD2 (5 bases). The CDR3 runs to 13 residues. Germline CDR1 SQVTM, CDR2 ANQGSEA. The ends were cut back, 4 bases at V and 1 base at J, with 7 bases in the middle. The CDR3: CSVGEGNTGELFF. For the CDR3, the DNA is TGCAGCGTTGGCGAGGGGAACACCGGGGAGCTGTTTTTT.

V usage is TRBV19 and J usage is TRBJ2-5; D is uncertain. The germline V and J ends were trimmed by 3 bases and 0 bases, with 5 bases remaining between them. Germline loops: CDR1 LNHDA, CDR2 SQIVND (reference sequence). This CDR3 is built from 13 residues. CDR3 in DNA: TGTGCCAGTAGTATCGGTAACCAAGAGACCCAGTACTTC. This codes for CASSIGNQETQYF.